These T cell receptor beta chains were read from a single sample in a study of PD-1 blockade in classical Hodgkin lymphoma. This table comes from immunoSEQ multiplex PCR, and its TCRdb copy is limited to in-frame clones, with some not included. The sample includes tens of thousands of clones, around 86% seen only once; the top ten take approximately 0.45%. The sequences come from CD4+ T cells from blood, collected before the fourth cycle of nivolumab. All receptors derive from a human donor with classical Hodgkin lymphoma. The CDR3 runs from the conserved cysteine through the conserved F or W. Fields, in order: D gene, V gene, J gene, clone size, CDR3 protein, CDR3 DNA. D genes are given only for firm matches. Not all rows give a size; the values are once, few, many and, for expanded clones, a class.

D gene: TRBD2; V gene: TRBV18; J gene: TRBJ2-1; clone size: NA; CDR3 protein: CASSPGLAGYNEQFF; CDR3 DNA: TGTGCCAGCTCTCCCGGACTAGCGGGGTACAATGAGCAGTTCTTC
D gene: TRBD1; V gene: TRBV7-7; J gene: TRBJ2-5; clone size: NA; CDR3 protein: CASGDRGEGAQYF; CDR3 DNA: TGTGCCAGCGGGGACAGGGGGGAAGGGGCCCAGTACTTC
D gene: NA; V gene: TRBV7-6; J gene: TRBJ2-5; clone size: NA; CDR3 protein: CASSLMEGETQYF; CDR3 DNA: TGTGCCAGCAGCTTAATGGAGGGAGAGACCCAGTACTTC
D gene: NA; V gene: TRBV6-1; J gene: TRBJ1-5; clone size: once; CDR3 protein: CASSVGRGNQPQHF; CDR3 DNA: TGTGCCAGCAGTGTTGGTCGGGGCAATCAGCCCCAGCATTTT
D gene: TRBD2; V gene: TRBV29-1; J gene: TRBJ2-2; clone size: NA; CDR3 protein: CSVRGPTSGSSSGELFF; CDR3 DNA: TGCAGCGTTCGAGGCCCAACTAGCGGGAGTTCTTCTGGGGAGCTGTTTTTT
D gene: TRBD2; V gene: TRBV6-5; J gene: TRBJ2-7; clone size: NA; CDR3 protein: CASSYAGGPYEQYF; CDR3 DNA: TGTGCCAGCAGTTACGCGGGAGGGCCTTACGAGCAGTACTTC
D gene: TRBD2; V gene: TRBV7-9; J gene: TRBJ2-7; clone size: NA; CDR3 protein: CASSNPLAGYEQYF; CDR3 DNA: TGTGCCAGCAGCAATCCACTAGCGGGCTACGAGCAGTACTTC
D gene: NA; V gene: TRBV7-2; J gene: TRBJ1-2; clone size: NA; CDR3 protein: CASSLGVVGLRVGGYTF; CDR3 DNA: TGTGCCAGCAGCTTAGGAGTCGTCGGACTTAGGGTGGGGGGCTACACCTTC
D gene: NA; V gene: TRBV29-1; J gene: TRBJ2-4; clone size: NA; CDR3 protein: CSALQPSFKNIQYF; CDR3 DNA: TGCAGCGCCCTGCAACCTAGTTTCAAAAACATTCAGTACTTC
D gene: NA; V gene: TRBV14; J gene: TRBJ2-7; clone size: NA; CDR3 protein: CASSRTVYEQYF; CDR3 DNA: TGTGCCAGCAGCAGGACCGTTTACGAGCAGTACTTC
D gene: TRBD2; V gene: TRBV27; J gene: TRBJ2-1; clone size: NA; CDR3 protein: CASSLLAGGPSQFF; CDR3 DNA: TGTGCCAGCAGTTTACTAGCGGGGGGGCCATCGCAGTTCTTC
D gene: NA; V gene: TRBV4-1; J gene: TRBJ1-4; clone size: NA; CDR3 protein: CASSHVQGTEKLFF; CDR3 DNA: TGCGCCAGCAGCCACGTCCAGGGAACTGAAAAACTGTTTTTT
D gene: NA; V gene: TRBV5-8; J gene: TRBJ1-1; clone size: NA; CDR3 protein: CAGSRVGNTEAFF; CDR3 DNA: TGTGCCGGGTCCCGAGTCGGCAACACTGAAGCTTTCTTT
D gene: NA; V gene: TRBV10-3; J gene: TRBJ1-4; clone size: NA; CDR3 protein: CAISEGAAEKLFF; CDR3 DNA: TGTGCCATCAGTGAGGGAGCGGCGGAAAAACTGTTTTTT
D gene: TRBD1; V gene: TRBV29-1; J gene: TRBJ1-2; clone size: NA; CDR3 protein: CSVELTGVGVYGYTF; CDR3 DNA: TGCAGCGTTGAACTCACAGGGGTGGGAGTCTATGGCTACACCTTC
D gene: TRBD1; V gene: TRBV6-5; J gene: TRBJ2-2; clone size: NA; CDR3 protein: CASGDRTNTGELFF; CDR3 DNA: TGTGCCAGCGGGGACAGAACGAACACCGGGGAGCTGTTTTTT
D gene: NA; V gene: TRBV11-2; J gene: TRBJ2-5; clone size: NA; CDR3 protein: CASSLSGTAQETQYF; CDR3 DNA: TGTGCCAGCAGCTTAAGCGGGACAGCTCAAGAGACCCAGTACTTC
D gene: TRBD2; V gene: TRBV29-1; J gene: TRBJ2-1; clone size: NA; CDR3 protein: CSVGAEQRGIYNEQFF; CDR3 DNA: TGCAGCGTTGGGGCCGAACAGCGGGGGATCTACAATGAGCAGTTCTTC
D gene: NA; V gene: TRBV28; J gene: TRBJ1-3; clone size: NA; CDR3 protein: CASSLPQMMSSGNTIYF; CDR3 DNA: TGTGCCAGCAGTTTACCCCAAATGATGAGCTCTGGAAACACCATATATTTT
D gene: NA; V gene: TRBV7-5; J gene: TRBJ2-1; clone size: NA; CDR3 protein: CARSLRRGVIEQFF; CDR3 DNA: TGTGCCAGAAGCTTACGGCGGGGGGTGATAGAGCAGTTCTTC
D gene: NA; V gene: TRBV15; J gene: TRBJ2-1; clone size: NA; CDR3 protein: CATTGFLEAGQQFF; CDR3 DNA: TGTGCCACCACGGGATTTCTGGAAGCGGGCCAGCAGTTCTTC
D gene: NA; V gene: TRBV28; J gene: TRBJ1-1; clone size: once; CDR3 protein: CASRLGGTEAFF; CDR3 DNA: TGTGCCAGCAGGCTAGGGGGTACTGAAGCTTTCTTT
D gene: TRBD1; V gene: TRBV5-4; J gene: TRBJ2-7; clone size: NA; CDR3 protein: CASSFPDRANSGQYF; CDR3 DNA: TGTGCCAGCAGCTTTCCCGACAGGGCGAATTCCGGGCAGTACTTC
D gene: NA; V gene: TRBV20-1; J gene: TRBJ2-1; clone size: NA; CDR3 protein: CSARGGFEQFF; CDR3 DNA: TGCAGTGCTAGAGGAGGATTTGAGCAGTTCTTC
D gene: TRBD2; V gene: TRBV7-3; J gene: TRBJ2-2; clone size: NA; CDR3 protein: CASSLLAGEGTGELFF; CDR3 DNA: TGTGCCAGCAGCCTACTAGCGGGAGAGGGGACCGGGGAGCTGTTTTTT
D gene: NA; V gene: TRBV5-4; J gene: TRBJ2-1; clone size: NA; CDR3 protein: CASSSETWSGKDEQFF; CDR3 DNA: TGTGCCAGCAGCTCAGAAACATGGAGTGGAAAGGATGAGCAGTTCTTC
D gene: TRBD1; V gene: TRBV28; J gene: TRBJ2-1; clone size: NA; CDR3 protein: CASSLSWDSYNEQFF; CDR3 DNA: TGTGCCAGCAGTTTATCATGGGACAGCTACAATGAGCAGTTCTTC
D gene: NA; V gene: TRBV28; J gene: TRBJ2-7; clone size: NA; CDR3 protein: CASSLGLSYEQYF; CDR3 DNA: TGTGCCAGCAGCTTAGGACTCTCCTACGAGCAGTACTTC
D gene: TRBD1; V gene: TRBV30; J gene: TRBJ1-4; clone size: NA; CDR3 protein: CAWSAGTGSLKLFF; CDR3 DNA: TGTGCCTGGAGCGCCGGGACAGGGAGTCTAAAACTGTTTTTT
D gene: NA; V gene: TRBV29-1; J gene: TRBJ2-3; clone size: NA; CDR3 protein: CSVWTQAWYGTDTQYF; CDR3 DNA: TGCAGCGTTTGGACCCAGGCGTGGTACGGGACAGATACGCAGTATTTT
D gene: TRBD1; V gene: TRBV28; J gene: TRBJ2-1; clone size: NA; CDR3 protein: CASSSGTANYNEQFF; CDR3 DNA: TGTGCCAGCAGTTCCGGGACAGCGAACTACAATGAGCAGTTCTTC
D gene: NA; V gene: TRBV2; J gene: TRBJ2-7; clone size: NA; CDR3 protein: CASRNLRNSYEQYF; CDR3 DNA: TGTGCCAGCAGGAATTTAAGGAACTCCTACGAGCAGTACTTC
D gene: NA; V gene: TRBV9; J gene: TRBJ1-2; clone size: NA; CDR3 protein: CASSSRVGDYGYTF; CDR3 DNA: TGTGCCAGCAGCTCTAGGGTGGGGGACTATGGCTACACCTTC
D gene: TRBD1; V gene: TRBV19; J gene: TRBJ1-6; clone size: once; CDR3 protein: CASSGGQGHQPLHF; CDR3 DNA: TGTGCCAGTAGTGGGGGACAGGGCCATCAGCCCCTCCACTTT
D gene: TRBD2; V gene: TRBV30; J gene: TRBJ2-5; clone size: once; CDR3 protein: CAWNSGRAVQETQYF; CDR3 DNA: TGTGCCTGGAATAGCGGGAGGGCCGTGCAAGAGACCCAGTACTTC
D gene: TRBD2; V gene: TRBV6-6; J gene: TRBJ2-5; clone size: NA; CDR3 protein: CASSYSGGGPTETQYF; CDR3 DNA: TGTGCCAGCAGTTACTCGGGCGGGGGGCCGACGGAGACCCAGTACTTC